The rows below give T cell receptor beta chains drawn from one sample of a study of cytomegalovirus exposure and HLA in healthy donors. Measured with immunoSEQ multiplex PCR; TCRdb has only the in-frame clones, and not every one. The table shows around 230,000 clones, with roughly 82% occurring only once. Sequencing was performed on PBMCs. These receptors all stem from a man aged 35-49 years in good health and CMV-seropositive. The CDR3 runs from the conserved cysteine through the conserved F or W. Expanded clones are given a class, and other clones once, few, many or no size at all.

V,size,J,CDR3
TRBV30,NA,TRBJ1-6,CAWRAGQGSPLHF
TRBV5-1,NA,TRBJ2-5,CASSLVRETQYF
TRBV7-3,NA,TRBJ2-2,CASSRGLAGGVELFF
TRBV18,few,TRBJ1-1,CASSRDRDTEAFF
TRBV6-5,once,TRBJ1-1,CASTGGMNTEAFF
TRBV4-1,NA,TRBJ2-1,CASSQRLEGSLYNEQFF
TRBV15,NA,TRBJ2-1,CATSRDSGGRARNEQFF
TRBV29-1,NA,TRBJ1-2,CSTEDRGRGYGYTF
TRBV18,NA,TRBJ1-1,CASSPQGATEAFF
TRBV6-1,NA,TRBJ1-5,CASSGPGQGSNQPQHF
TRBV9,NA,TRBJ1-4,CASSVGPPPNEKLFF
TRBV27,NA,TRBJ2-1,CASSLRQGADNEQFF
TRBV5-4,few,TRBJ2-2,CASSPGVVRGTGELFF
TRBV9,NA,TRBJ1-6,CASSAAPSSYNSPLHF
TRBV11-2,NA,TRBJ2-7,CASSFPIQGIPSYEQYF
TRBV9,once,TRBJ2-7,CASSAHPGTGNPYEQYF
TRBV28,NA,TRBJ1-3,CASSLGGGGQGADGNTIYF
TRBV15,NA,TRBJ2-1,CATSRGHGGRIYNEQFF
TRBV14,NA,TRBJ1-1,CASSQARTGLMNTEAFF
TRBV7-9,NA,TRBJ2-3,CASSLGRSTDTQYF
TRBV18,once,TRBJ1-5,CASSPATVNQPQHF
TRBV19,NA,TRBJ2-1,CASSIGLAESSYNEQFF
TRBV11-2,NA,TRBJ2-7,CASSLATGYRYEQYF
TRBV5-1,NA,TRBJ2-3,CASSLLELTGGDTQYF
TRBV6-4,few,TRBJ2-1,CASQREGSLYNEQFF
TRBV9,once,TRBJ2-1,CASSVGGDSYNEQFF
TRBV19,NA,TRBJ1-5,CATKDRAYSNQPQHF
TRBV25-1,NA,TRBJ2-1,CASSGTSGRSSYNEQFF
TRBV2,NA,TRBJ1-5,CASSRREGNQPQHF
TRBV20-1,NA,TRBJ1-1,CSAERGADAFF
TRBV6-1,NA,TRBJ1-5,CASRVGGSNQPQHF